This T cell receptor beta chain was observed in a study of preoperative IRX-2 immunotherapy in early breast cancer. The germline V gene encodes CDR1 SGHNT and CDR2 YENEEA. The CDR3 totals 15 residues. V gave up 3 bases and J gave up 3 bases; unmatched junction bases: 8. The table came from immunoSEQ multiplex PCR; TCRdb's copy has only in-frame clones and leaves some out. The sample has roughly 34,000 clones; roughly 90% are singletons. Documented treatment: preoperative locoregional IRX-2 cytokine immunotherapy. Samples came from a phase Ib trial of preoperative locoregional IRX-2 cytokine immunotherapy.

Sequenced here: tumor tissue, sampled after IRX-2 immunotherapy. This chain connects TRBV11-3 to TRBJ2-7; 7 bases match TRBD1. This TCR was recovered from a human donor with breast cancer. CDR3 DNA sequence: TGTGCCAGCAGCTTTTACACAGGGGTCAACTACGAGCAGTACTTC. This translates into CASSFYTGVNYEQYF.